Presented here are 14 T cell receptor beta chains from one specimen sequenced in a study of blood T cell repertoires in COVID-19. TCRdb keeps only in-frame clones here, not all; method: immunoSEQ multiplex PCR. The sample carries roughly 92,000 clones, about 90% recorded once. Sequencing was carried out using peripheral blood. Source of these receptors: a woman of 80 years or more with active or convalescent COVID-19.

The rearrangement joins TRBV21-1 to TRBJ2-6; TRBD2, the D gene given by the table, was not confirmed from the DNA. TRBV21-1 is an annotated pseudogene. CDR3 length: 17 amino acids. In DNA, the CDR3 is TGTGCCAGCAGCAAAGATGCCGGGTTCTCTGGGGCCAACGTCCTGACTTTC. It is translated as CASSKDAGFSGANVLTF.

This rearrangement joins TRBV28 to TRBJ1-1; weak D call: TRBD1 (5 bases). Germline CDR1 reads MDHEN; CDR2 reads SYDVKM. V lost 3 bases and J 4 bases, leaving 12 bases between the germline ends. There are 14 residues in the CDR3. The CDR3 DNA is TGTGCCAGCAGTTTGGGGGGGGTTGGCACTGAAGCTTTCTTT. This encodes CASSLGGVGTEAFF.

This chain joins TRBV18 and TRBJ2-1; 10 bases map to TRBD2. Germline loops: CDR1 KGHSH, CDR2 LQKENI. The CDR3 is 14 residues long. With V trimmed by 5 bases and J by 5 bases, 3 bases remained unmatched. The CDR3 reads CASSVGTSDNEQFF. The DNA for the CDR3 is TGTGCCAGCTCAGTCGGGACTAGCGACAATGAGCAGTTCTTC.

This clone was picked up a small number of times. The chain links TRBV6-6 to TRBJ2-1, with TRBD2 matching 10 bases. V was pared by 6 bases and J by 3 bases, with 20 bases of the junction left unmatched. CDR1 is MNHNY and CDR2 is SVGAGI in the germline V gene (reference sequence). The CDR3 covers 20 residues. In nucleotides, the CDR3 is TGTGCCAGCAGCGCCCCGCTAGCGGGAGCCTTTTTAATGCGCTACAATGAGCAGTTCTTC. As protein: CASSAPLAGAFLMRYNEQFF.

This chain connects TRBV4-1 to TRBJ2-7; 9 bases are shared with TRBD1. Germline-derived CDR1 and CDR2 are MGHRA and YSYEKL. Losses at the gene ends were 9 bases for V and 6 bases for J; bases not matched to a gene: 12. The CDR3 is 14 amino acids. This chain's CDR3 is CASRPGTGSGEQYF. As DNA, the CDR3 is TGCGCCAGTAGACCCGGGACAGGGTCCGGCGAGCAGTACTTC.

This chain connects TRBV28 to TRBJ1-5; possibly TRBD1 for D (6 bases). Per germline, CDR1 MDHEN and CDR2 SYDVKM. The CDR3 is made up of 16 amino acids. With 5 bases removed from V and 4 bases from J, the gap between germline ends came to 18 bases. CDR3 sequence: CASSLPLAGANQPQHF. The CDR3 region has the DNA TGTGCCAGCAGTCTCCCCCTGGCAGGGGCGAATCAGCCCCAGCATTTT.

This chain joins TRBV7-2 and TRBJ2-5; 9 bases map to TRBD1. CDR1 is SGHTA and CDR2 is FQGNSA in the germline V gene. The CDR3 spans 16 residues. V lost 5 bases and J lost 6; bases outside the gene matches: 13. The DNA of the CDR3 is TGTGCCAGCAGCGGCCCGGGACAGGGACGTATAAAGACCCAGTACTTC. It is translated as CASSGPGQGRIKTQYF.

CDR3 DNA: TGTGCCAGTTCCAGGGGGGAGTATGAGCAGTTCTTC. This sequence encodes CASSRGEYEQFF. The chain is built from TRBV18 and TRBJ2-1; the D gene is possibly TRBD1 (7 bases). CDR3 size: 12 residues. Trimming removed 9 bases from V and 8 bases from J, with 14 bases in between. The V gene's germline CDR1 is KGHSH and CDR2 LQKENI.

J is TRBJ2-1 and V is TRBV13; 7 bases are shared with TRBD1. The CDR3 runs 13 residues. Trimming removed 4 bases from V and 10 bases from J; junction bases left unmatched: 7. Germline lookup yields CDR1 PRHDT and CDR2 FYEKMQ (reference sequence). The DNA for the CDR3 is TGTGCCAGCAGCTGGACAGGTACCCCGGAGCAGTTCTTC. Encoded protein: CASSWTGTPEQFF.

V usage is TRBV19 and J usage is TRBJ1-6; possible D gene TRBD1, 5 bases. Trimming took off 4 bases at V and 5 bases at J, with 9 bases between the two ends. The CDR3 spans 14 residues. From germline, CDR1 is LNHDA and CDR2 SQIVND (reference sequence). CDR3: CASSTGTNNSPLHF. The CDR3 nucleotides read TGTGCCAGTAGTACAGGGACTAATAATTCACCCCTCCACTTT.

The chain combines TRBV6-5 with TRBJ2-7; 8 nucleotides line up with TRBD1. Looked up from germline, CDR1 is MNHEY and CDR2 is SVGAGI. V gave up 4 bases and J gave up 6 bases; unmatched junction bases: 11. This CDR3 has 15 residues. CDR3: CASSWNGQGITEQYF. Written as DNA, the CDR3 is TGTGCCAGCAGTTGGAATGGACAGGGCATAACCGAGCAGTACTTC.

This clone was counted between two and nine times. This sequence joins TRBV6-2 or TRBV6-3 and TRBJ2-5; weak D call: TRBD2 (5 bases). The CDR3 totals 14 residues. CDR1 is MNHEY, CDR2 SVGEGT, per germline. V lost 5 bases and J 5 bases, leaving 15 bases between the germline ends. The chain's CDR3 is CASSKQTRAETQYF. CDR3 DNA: TGTGCCAGCAGTAAACAGACGCGGGCGGAGACCCAGTACTTC.

The J gene is TRBJ2-1, the V gene TRBV18; TRBD2 aligns across 12 bases. The trim removed 3 bases at V and 5 bases at J, leaving 5 bases unmatched. The CDR3 consists of 16 residues. Germline V CDR1 and CDR2: KGHSH, LQKENI. CDR3 bases: TGTGCCAGCTCACCGACTAGCGGGAGTCTAGACAATGAGCAGTTCTTC. Protein: CASSPTSGSLDNEQFF.

DNA of the CDR3: TGTGCCAGCAGGGAAAGACAGGGTGAAGAAAAACTGTTTTTT. Residues: CASRERQGEEKLFF. The chain couples TRBV6-6 to TRBJ1-4, with 7 bases aligning to TRBD1. J lost 8 bases, V lost 6 bases, and 9 bases had no gene match. CDR3 length equals 14 residues. CDR1 is MNHNY, CDR2 SVGAGI, per germline (reference sequence).